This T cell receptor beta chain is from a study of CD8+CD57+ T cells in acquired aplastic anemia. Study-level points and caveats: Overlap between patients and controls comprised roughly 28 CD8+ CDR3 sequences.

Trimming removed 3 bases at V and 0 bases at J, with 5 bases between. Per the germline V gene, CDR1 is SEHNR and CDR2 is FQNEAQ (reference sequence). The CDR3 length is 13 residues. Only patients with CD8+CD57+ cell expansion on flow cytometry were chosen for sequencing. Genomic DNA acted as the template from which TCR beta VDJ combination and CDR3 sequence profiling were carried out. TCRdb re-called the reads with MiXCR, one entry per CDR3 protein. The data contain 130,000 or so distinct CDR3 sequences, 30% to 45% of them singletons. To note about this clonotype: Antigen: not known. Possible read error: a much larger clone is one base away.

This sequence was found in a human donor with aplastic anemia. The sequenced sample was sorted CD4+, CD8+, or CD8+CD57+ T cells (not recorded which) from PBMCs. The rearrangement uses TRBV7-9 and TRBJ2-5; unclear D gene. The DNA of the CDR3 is TGTGCCAGCAGCTTGGTCAACCAAGAGACCCAGTACTTC. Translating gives CASSLVNQETQYF. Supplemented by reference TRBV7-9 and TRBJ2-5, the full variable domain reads DTGVSQNPRHKITKRGQNVTFRCDPISEHNRLYWYRQTLGQGPEFLTYFQNEAQLEKSRLLSDRFSAERPKGSFSTLEIQRTEQGDSAMYLCASSLVNQETQYFGPGTRLLVL.